The sequence of this TCR beta chain was determined in a study of blood T cell repertoires in COVID-19. Study information: Sites in the United States, Italy and Spain provided acute and convalescent COVID-19 samples. Sources were T cells, B-cell-depleted T cells, or PBMCs; the material itself was cDNA or gDNA.

Original processing methods: Counts of nucleated cells, estimated from reference gene primer amplification, were obtained. Libraries were prepared by immunoSEQ multiplex PCR; TCRdb keeps only in-frame clonotypes and omits some of them. D and trimming were read from the DNA, whereas the V and J calls and clone size are those reported in that table. The profile shows some 200,000 clones, roughly 84% of them singletons. V shed 5 bases and J 8 bases; nucleotides not matched to a gene: 11. The CDR3 runs 17 residues. CDR1 and CDR2 from the germline V gene are SEHNR and FQNEAQ (reference sequence). The TCR was taken from a human donor in a cohort sampled during active COVID-19. Material: peripheral blood. J is TRBJ2-1 and V is TRBV7-9; TRBD2 matches at 14 bases. The CDR3 loop reads CASSGIEGLAGVDEQFF. In DNA form, the CDR3 reads TGTGCCAGCAGCGGGATCGAGGGACTAGCGGGAGTTGATGAGCAGTTCTTC.